This T cell receptor (beta chain) was found in a study of cytomegalovirus exposure and HLA in healthy donors. 13 Jbeta primers and 60 Vbeta primers were used for the PCR. In the authors' methods: In a later analysis, 79 million or so unique TCR beta chains included roughly 11 million shared by two or more donors. Only in-frame clones appear in the TCRdb table, and some are missing; sequencing was by immunoSEQ multiplex PCR. The V and J calls and clone size come from that table; D and trimming were worked out from the DNA. This table holds fewer than 120,000 clones, about 80% found once. Regarding this clone: Its cognate antigen is unknown.

Findings and limits, study-wide: An observed cluster of highly shared sequence variants was recorded as a likely sequencing artifact. Approximately 160 TCR beta chains were listed as cytomegalovirus-associated.

The germline V and J ends were trimmed by 5 bases and 4 bases, with 10 bases remaining between them. CDR1 and CDR2 (germline): SGHRS, YFSETQ. The CDR3 covers 12 residues. The material sequenced was PBMCs. The clonotype comes from a woman aged 55-69 years in good health and CMV-seropositive. The chain carries TRBV5-1 and TRBJ2-7; D may be TRBD2 (5 bases). In DNA form, the CDR3 reads TGCGCCAGCAGTTCCGGACTGTACGAGCAGTACTTC. Translation: CASSSGLYEQYF.